These T cell receptor beta chains were read from a single sample in a study of T cells expressing NK-cell markers. TCRdb re-called the 5' RACE reads, yielding one record per CDR3 amino acid sequence without DNA. The table lists 130,000 to 150,000 distinct CDR3 sequences. Sequencing input: blood T cells: a sorted CD56 or NKG2C T cell subset, CD4+ or CD8+ T cells, or bulk PBMC T cells (not recorded which). The receptors shown here come from a man aged 18 to 29 in good health. Both conserved end residues are part of each CDR3.

V	J	length	CDR3
TRBV10-3	TRBJ2-3	15	CAISVAGGPGDTQYF
TRBV27	TRBJ2-3	18	CASRQGDSLAGPTDTQYF
TRBV29-1	TRBJ2-2	11	CSVDRAGELFF
TRBV12-5	TRBJ2-1	15	CASEKGTNPNNEQFF
TRBV4-1	TRBJ2-5	15	CASSQGTATQETQYF
TRBV4-2	TRBJ1-2	19	CASSQDDGVDRTINYGYTF
TRBV10-1	TRBJ2-2	12	CASSEGTGELFF
TRBV12-3/TRBV12-4	TRBJ2-3	19	CASSFEALAEDPSTDTQYF
TRBV4-1	TRBJ2-4	19	CASSQVGIRDSLNKNIQYF
TRBV28	TRBJ2-3	15	CASTTGGRLTDTQYF
TRBV28	TRBJ2-7	15	CASSLVGTGDYEQYF
TRBV6-5	TRBJ2-2	16	CASSYGGRGVTGELFF
TRBV9	TRBJ2-5	16	CASSVDWTSGEETQYF
TRBV5-1	TRBJ1-1	14	CASSSTGLDTEAFF
TRBV2	TRBJ2-1	13	CASSAGGNDEQFF